Listed below are T cell receptor beta chains from one sample, sequenced in a study of T cell repertoires in cytomegalovirus infection. MiXCR was run by TCRdb on the reads, yielding one entry per CDR3 protein. The sample includes about 85,000 distinct CDR3 sequences, more than 40% of them seen just once. Their target antigens are unknown. The source was CD8+ T cells from cultured PBMCs, collected from culture after CMV antigen stimulation. The receptor set was obtained from a human donor in good health (CMV status not recorded). Some clones in this sample may be carry-over from other donors' samples. CDR3s include the opening cysteine and the closing phenylalanine or tryptophan. Some rows mark clone size as missing; the rest say once, few, many or name a class of expanded clone.

V gene | clone size | CDR3 protein
TRBV7-8 | few | CASSSTSGRGTGELFF
TRBV12-3/TRBV12-4 | few | CASSIHIRNTQYF
TRBV11-2 | - | CASSPPTMTYEQYF
TRBV27 | - | CASSPVSPFEQYF
TRBV7-9 | few | CASSFGLNEKLFF
TRBV4-1 | - | CASSHGVSENTEAFF
TRBV7-8 | - | CASSFSRQAQYNEQFF
TRBV27 | - | CASSLGPNGNEQFF
TRBV7-6 | few | CASSPVQKGNEQFF
TRBV4-2 | - | CASSQVGSSLGGEQFF
TRBV6-8 | - | CASSSLFRTSTDTQYF
TRBV20-1 | - | CSARDFLGGLDQPQHF
TRBV27 | - | CASSLFQGNTEAFF
TRBV19 | - | CASSTPQGGFMNTEAFF